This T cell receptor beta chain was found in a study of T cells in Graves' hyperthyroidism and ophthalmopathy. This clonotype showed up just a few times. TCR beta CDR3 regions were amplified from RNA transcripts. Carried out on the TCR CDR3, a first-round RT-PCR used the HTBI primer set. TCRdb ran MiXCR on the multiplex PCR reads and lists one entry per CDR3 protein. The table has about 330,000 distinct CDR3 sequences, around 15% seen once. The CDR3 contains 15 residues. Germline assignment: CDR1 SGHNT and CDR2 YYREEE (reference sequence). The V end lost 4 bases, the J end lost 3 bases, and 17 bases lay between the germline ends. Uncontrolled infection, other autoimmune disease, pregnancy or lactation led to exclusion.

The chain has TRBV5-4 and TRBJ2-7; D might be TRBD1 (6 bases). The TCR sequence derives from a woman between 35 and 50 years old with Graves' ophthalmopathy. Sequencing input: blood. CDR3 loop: CASSLDGKGDYEQYF. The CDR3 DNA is TGTGCCAGCAGCCTCGACGGAAAGGGGGACTACGAGCAGTACTTC.